This T cell receptor (beta chain) was observed in a study of blood T cell repertoires in COVID-19. CDR3 length equals 15 residues. Germline assignment: CDR1 SGDLS and CDR2 YYNGEE. V lost 2 bases to trimming and J lost 1 base; unmatched junction nucleotides: 4. In the source study's methods: For nucleated cells, counts were estimated from reference gene primer amplification. Sequencing used immunoSEQ multiplex PCR; TCRdb keeps in-frame clones, though not all of them. V and J calls and clone size are given by that table; D and trimming were obtained from the DNA. The sample lists some 130,000 clones; 80% to 90% were seen once.

The rearrangement joins TRBV9 to TRBJ1-1; the match to TRBD1 covers 8 bases. This receptor was obtained from a man in his sixties with COVID-19, enrolled during active disease. Sequencing input: peripheral blood. The CDR3 protein is CASSVTGGRNTEAFF. The CDR3 region has the DNA TGTGCCAGCAGCGTCACAGGGGGGAGGAACACTGAAGCTTTCTTT.